This entry lists 20 T cell receptor beta chains sequenced from one sample in a study of post-analysis software for immune sequencing data. Study findings and constraints: Five or six TRBV segments were significantly more frequent in patients than in controls. TRBV5-6, TRBV5-1 and TRBV20-1 were among these segments.

Their target antigens are unknown. Unique molecular identifiers were carried by the TCR beta cDNA libraries. TCRdb independently ran MiXCR on the PCR reads; one entry per CDR3 protein. Of some 690,000 distinct CDR3 sequences listed, 55% to 60% are singletons. The specimen was blood. The receptor source for this set is a girl aged 2-10 years with multiple sclerosis.

The chain joins TRBV27 to TRBJ2-3; 9 nucleotides agree with TRBD1. The CDR3 totals 14 residues. Germline V gene lookup returns CDR1 MNHEY and CDR2 SMNVEV (reference sequence). V gave up 7 bases and J gave up 5 bases; unmatched junction bases: 7. The CDR3 here is CASILGQGIDTQYF. The CDR3 coding sequence is TGTGCCAGCATCCTTGGACAGGGGATAGATACGCAGTATTTT.

The rearrangement links TRBV5-1 to TRBJ2-6; D is perhaps TRBD2 (6 bases). V was pared by 3 bases and J by 0 bases, with 10 bases between. The CDR3 length is 16 residues. Germline CDR1 SGHRS, CDR2 YFSETQ. The DNA of the CDR3 is TGCGCCAGCAGCTATTACGGGAGCTCTGGGGCCAACGTCCTGACTTTC. Residues: CASSYYGSSGANVLTF.

In this sample, this clonotype turned up once. The chain uses TRBV5-5 and TRBJ1-1, with D possibly TRBD1 on 5 matching bases. V was cut by 6 bases and J by 0 bases, with 21 bases left in between. Germline CDR1 SGHKS, CDR2 YYEKEE (reference sequence). CDR3 size: 17 residues. The CDR3 region is CASNTRVPTAMNTEAFF. As DNA, the CDR3 is TGTGCCAGCAACACCAGGGTCCCGACGGCTATGAACACTGAAGCTTTCTTT.

This rearrangement joins TRBV5-1 to TRBJ2-7; no firm D call. CDR1 and CDR2 (germline): SGHRS, YFSETQ. The CDR3 has 16 amino acids. Trimming shortened V by 0 bases and J by 0 bases, and 13 bases separated the two germline ends. CDR3 DNA sequence: TGCGCCAGCAGCTTGGCCTCGGCTTCCATCTCCTACGAGCAGTACTTC. Encoded protein: CASSLASASISYEQYF.

V is TRBV5-1 and J is TRBJ2-5, with D perhaps matching TRBD2 (6 bases). The germline V and J ends were trimmed by 4 bases and 0 bases, with 10 bases remaining between them. The CDR3 is 14 residues long. Germline CDR1 is SGHRS and CDR2 is YFSETQ. The chain's CDR3 is CASSTRTNQETQYF. The CDR3 nucleotides are TGCGCCAGCAGCACAAGGACTAACCAAGAGACCCAGTACTTC. The whole variable domain, filled in from reference TRBV5-1 and TRBJ2-5, reads KAGVTQTPRYLIKTRGQQVTLSCSPISGHRSVSWYQQTPGQGLQFLFEYFSETQRNKGNFPGRFSGRQFSNSRSEMNVSTLELGDSALYLCASSTRTNQETQYFGPGTRLLVL.

This clonotype was seen a handful of times. The rearrangement joins TRBV7-2 to TRBJ1-6, with 7 bases that match TRBD1. Trimming at V came to 5 bases and at J to 9 bases, leaving 16 bases not matched to a gene. Germline CDR1 and CDR2: SGHTA and FQGNSA. This CDR3 region has 17 residues. The CDR3, as DNA: TGTGCCAGCAGCCTCCGACAGGGAGTTGAGTCCGGTTCACCCCTCCACTTT. Translation: CASSLRQGVESGSPLHF.

This clonotype was found once. J is TRBJ2-7 and V is TRBV7-6; tentative D call: TRBD2 (6 bases). V was cut by 1 base and J by 7 bases, with 17 bases left in between. The CDR3 runs 15 residues. CDR1 and CDR2 from the germline V gene are SGHVS and FNYEAQ. In DNA, the CDR3 is TGTGCCAGCAGCTTAGTATCCGCCGGGGCGGGGGAGCAGTACTTC. Its translation: CASSLVSAGAGEQYF.

The rearrangement uses TRBV20-1 and TRBJ1-1, with D possibly matching TRBD1 (5 bases). Germline V gives CDR1 DFQATT, CDR2 SNEGSKA (reference sequence). The V end lost 2 bases, the J end lost 3 bases, and 19 bases lay between the germline ends. The CDR3 runs to 16 residues. Here the CDR3 DNA reads TGCAGTGCTAGAAATACAGCCCCGGGACGGTACACTGAAGCTTTCTTT. Protein sequence: CSARNTAPGRYTEAFF.

The chain combines TRBV20-1 with TRBJ2-3, with 10 positions matching TRBD2. The CDR3 loop spans 14 amino acids. The junction had 7 bases not matched to a gene; V was cut back by 6 bases and J by 4 bases. Germline V CDR1 and CDR2: DFQATT, SNEGSKA (reference sequence). The CDR3 nucleotides read TGCAGTGCACTTAGCGGGAGGATTCCAGATACGCAGTATTTT. Its protein is CSALSGRIPDTQYF.

The chain recombines TRBV24-1 with TRBJ2-1; 12 bases line up with TRBD2. Trimming cost V 1 base and J 0 bases; bases outside gene matches: 6. The CDR3 extends over 19 amino acids. Per the germline V gene, CDR1 is KGHDR and CDR2 is SFDVKD. The CDR3 protein is CATSDFRLAGGSSYNEQFF. The CDR3 DNA is TGTGCCACCAGTGATTTCCGCCTAGCGGGGGGGAGCTCCTACAATGAGCAGTTCTTC.

This clonotype was seen more than once but under ten times. The V and J genes are TRBV10-3 and TRBJ2-1; 13 nucleotides align to TRBD2. The ends lost 0 bases at V and 1 base at J; junction bases unmatched: 3. CDR1 is ENHRY, CDR2 SYGVKD, per germline. This CDR3 contains 18 residues. This CDR3 reads CAISESGLAGQSYNEQFF. As DNA, the CDR3 is TGTGCCATCAGTGAGTCGGGACTAGCGGGGCAGTCCTACAATGAGCAGTTCTTC.

This clonotype was counted a single time. The rearrangement uses TRBV12-5 and TRBJ1-2; tentatively, D is TRBD1 (6 bases). The CDR3 extends over 16 amino acids. Germline V gives CDR1 LGHNT, CDR2 FRNRAP. Trimming shortened V by 4 bases and J by 6 bases, and 21 bases separated the two germline ends. The CDR3 DNA sequence: TGTGCTAGTGGTTCCTCCGTAACAGGGTGGACAGATGGCTACACCTTC. Amino acid sequence: CASGSSVTGWTDGYTF.

J is TRBJ2-7 and V is TRBV6-5; D ambiguous. Trimming removed 4 bases from V and 4 bases from J, with 11 bases in between. Germline lookup yields CDR1 MNHEY and CDR2 SVGAGI. The CDR3 runs 13 residues. The CDR3 DNA sequence: TGTGCCAGCAGTTCATTCATGGGGTACGAGCAGTACTTC. This sequence encodes CASSSFMGYEQYF.

The table lists this clonotype with a count of one. CDR3 in amino acids: CASSLAGEGEQFF. The CDR3 DNA reads as TGCGCCAGCAGCCTAGCGGGGGAGGGAGAGCAGTTCTTC. The chain links TRBV5-1 to TRBJ2-1, with 10 bases lining up with TRBD2. With V trimmed by 4 bases and J by 10 bases, 5 bases remained unmatched. The germline V gene encodes CDR1 SGHRS and CDR2 YFSETQ. There are 13 residues in the CDR3.

As DNA, the CDR3 is TGTGCCAGCAGTTTAGGAGTTAGCCAACGCACAGATACGCAGTATTTT. This codes for CASSLGVSQRTDTQYF. The chain has TRBV12-3 or TRBV12-4 and TRBJ2-3; D is unresolved. This CDR3 contains 16 residues. Trimming removed 1 base at V and 1 base at J, with 12 bases between.

The chain has TRBV5-1 and TRBJ2-7; D possibly corresponds to TRBD2 (5 bases). CDR1 is SGHRS and CDR2 is YFSETQ in the germline V gene. V lost 0 bases to trimming and J lost 6 bases, with 16 bases between them. The CDR3 spans 15 residues. CDR3 sequence: CASSLVGTIGGEQYF. In DNA form, the CDR3 reads TGCGCCAGCAGCTTGGTCGGTACTATTGGAGGCGAGCAGTACTTC.

The genes are TRBV12-3 or TRBV12-4 and TRBJ2-7, with 15 bases identical to TRBD2. V lost 6 bases to trimming and J lost 0 bases; unmatched junction nucleotides: 6. CDR3 length: 17 amino acids. The CDR3 DNA reads TGTGCCAGCAGCCCCGGGACTAGCGGGAGGAGCTCCTACGAGCAGTACTTC. Protein product: CASSPGTSGRSSYEQYF.

The chain uses TRBV27 and TRBJ2-7; D unclear. The CDR3 runs to 13 residues. V was trimmed by 7 bases and J by 0 bases, leaving 10 bases between them. The germline CDR1 and CDR2 sequences are MNHEY and SMNVEV (reference sequence). The chain's CDR3 is CASKAADSYEQYF. The CDR3 nucleotides read TGTGCCAGCAAGGCGGCAGACTCCTACGAGCAGTACTTC.

There are a few counts of this clonotype. V gene TRBV6-2 or TRBV6-3 combines with J gene TRBJ1-6; D is unclear. The CDR3 contains 12 residues. V lost 4 bases, J lost 14 bases, and 12 bases lay in between. Germline V gene lookup returns CDR1 MNHEY and CDR2 SVGEGT. The CDR3 sequence is CASSFLTLALHF. In DNA, the CDR3 is TGTGCCAGCAGTTTCTTGACGTTGGCCCTCCACTTT.

This clonotype has just a few counts. The chain carries TRBV6-1 and TRBJ2-7, with 7 nucleotides matching TRBD1. With V trimmed by 10 bases and J by 1 base, 4 bases remained unmatched. This CDR3 has 12 amino acids. Germline values: CDR1 MNHNS, CDR2 SASEGT. The CDR3 DNA is TGTGCCACGGACAGGCCGTCCTACGAGCAGTACTTC. Translating gives CATDRPSYEQYF.